This TCR beta chain emerged from a study of T cells in Graves' hyperthyroidism and ophthalmopathy. Whole-study results and caveats: Ophthalmopathy cases were set apart from stable hyperthyroidism by a 13 V-J model. Peripheral blood also featured most of the thyroid clonotypes expanded above 0.001.

This clonotype was counted only a few times. Its specificity is not known. Losses at the gene ends were 1 base for V and 8 bases for J; bases not matched to a gene: 7. The CDR3 is 16 amino acids. Looked up from germline, CDR1 is LNHNV and CDR2 is YYDKDF (reference sequence). The source material, RNA transcripts, was used to amplify TCR beta CDR3 regions. The HTBI primer set drove a first-round RT-PCR of the TCR CDR3. MiXCR was run by TCRdb on the multiplex PCR reads, yielding one entry per CDR3 protein. The data hold fewer than 800,000 distinct CDR3 sequences, with roughly 15% observed a single time. Hyperthyroidism, newly diagnosed and lasting under 2 months, affected patients aged 18 to 65. Any patient presenting with uncontrolled infection, other autoimmune disease, pregnancy or lactation was left out.

The rearrangement uses TRBV15 and TRBJ1-4; 10 bases match TRBD1. This TCR was sampled from a man younger than 30 with Graves' hyperthyroidism. The specimen sequenced was blood. The CDR3 region is CATSRARDRGREKLFF. The DNA of the CDR3 is TGTGCCACCAGCAGAGCAAGAGACAGGGGGCGGGAAAAACTGTTTTTT.